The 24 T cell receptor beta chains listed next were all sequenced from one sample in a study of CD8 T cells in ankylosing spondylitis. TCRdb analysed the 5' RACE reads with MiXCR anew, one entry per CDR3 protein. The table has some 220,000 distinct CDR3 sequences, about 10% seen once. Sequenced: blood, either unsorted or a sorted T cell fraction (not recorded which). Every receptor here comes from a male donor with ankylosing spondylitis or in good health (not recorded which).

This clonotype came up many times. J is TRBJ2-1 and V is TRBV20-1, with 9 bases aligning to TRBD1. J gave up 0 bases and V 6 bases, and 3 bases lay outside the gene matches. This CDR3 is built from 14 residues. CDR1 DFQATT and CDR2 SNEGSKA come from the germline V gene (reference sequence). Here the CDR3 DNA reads TGCAGTGCCCGACAGGGGGTCTCCTACAATGAGCAGTTCTTC. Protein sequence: CSARQGVSYNEQFF.

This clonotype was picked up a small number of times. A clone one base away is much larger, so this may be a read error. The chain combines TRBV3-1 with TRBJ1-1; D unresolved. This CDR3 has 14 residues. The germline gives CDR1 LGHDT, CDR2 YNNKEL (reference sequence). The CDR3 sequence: CTSSQDSVNTEAFF. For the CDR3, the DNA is TGTACCAGCAGCCAAGATTCGGTGAACACTGAAGCTTTCTTT.

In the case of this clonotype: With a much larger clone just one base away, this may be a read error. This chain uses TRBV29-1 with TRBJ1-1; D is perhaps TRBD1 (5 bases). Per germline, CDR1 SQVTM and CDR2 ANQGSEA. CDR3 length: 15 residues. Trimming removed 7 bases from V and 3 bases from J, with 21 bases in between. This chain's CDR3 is CSAQPPGRMYTEAFF. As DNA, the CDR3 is TGCAGCGCCCAGCCTCCGGGACGGATGTACACTGAAGCTTTCTTT. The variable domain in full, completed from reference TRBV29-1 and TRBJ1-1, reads SAVISQKPSRDICQRGTSLTIQCQVDSQVTMMFWYRQQPGQSLTLIATANQGSEATYESGFVIDKFPISRPNLTFSTLTVSNMSPEDSSIYLCSAQPPGRMYTEAFFGQGTRLTVV.

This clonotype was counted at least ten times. In DNA form, the CDR3 reads TGCGCCAGCAGCCTCCTCGGGGAGCTGTTTTTT. Translation gives CASSLLGELFF. V usage is TRBV5-1 and J usage is TRBJ2-2; D is uncertain. Between the trimmed V and J ends, which lost 4 bases and 7 bases, there was a span of 5 bases. The CDR3 is 11 residues long. The germline CDR1 and CDR2 sequences are SGHRS and YFSETQ. The variable domain in full, completed from reference TRBV5-1 and TRBJ2-2, reads KAGVTQTPRYLIKTRGQQVTLSCSPISGHRSVSWYQQTPGQGLQFLFEYFSETQRNKGNFPGRFSGRQFSNSRSEMNVSTLELGDSALYLCASSLLGELFFGEGSRLTVL.

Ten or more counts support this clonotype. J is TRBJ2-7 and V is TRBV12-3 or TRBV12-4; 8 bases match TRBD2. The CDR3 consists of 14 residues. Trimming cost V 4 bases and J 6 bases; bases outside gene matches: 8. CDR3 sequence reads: CASSSGGAAVEQYF. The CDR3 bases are TGTGCCAGCAGTTCGGGGGGGGCGGCGGTCGAGCAGTACTTC.

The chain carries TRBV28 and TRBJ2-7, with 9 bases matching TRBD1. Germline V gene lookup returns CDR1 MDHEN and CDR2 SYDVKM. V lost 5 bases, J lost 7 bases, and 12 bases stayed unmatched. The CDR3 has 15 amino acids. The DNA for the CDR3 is TGTGCCAGCAGTACCCCCGGAACAGGGGGCGAGGAGCAGTACTTC. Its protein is CASSTPGTGGEEQYF.

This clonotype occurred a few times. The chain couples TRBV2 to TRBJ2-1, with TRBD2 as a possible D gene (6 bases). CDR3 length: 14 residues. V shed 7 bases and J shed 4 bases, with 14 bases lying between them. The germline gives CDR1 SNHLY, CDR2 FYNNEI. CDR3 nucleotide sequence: TGTGCCAGCACTTTAGCGGCATCATACAATGAGCAGTTCTTC. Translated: CASTLAASYNEQFF.

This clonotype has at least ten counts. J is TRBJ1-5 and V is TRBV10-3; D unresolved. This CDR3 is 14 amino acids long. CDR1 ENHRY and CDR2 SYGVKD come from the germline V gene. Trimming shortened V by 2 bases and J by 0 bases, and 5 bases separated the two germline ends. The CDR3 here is CAISEQYSNQPQHF. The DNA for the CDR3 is TGTGCCATCAGTGAGCAGTATAGCAATCAGCCCCAGCATTTT.

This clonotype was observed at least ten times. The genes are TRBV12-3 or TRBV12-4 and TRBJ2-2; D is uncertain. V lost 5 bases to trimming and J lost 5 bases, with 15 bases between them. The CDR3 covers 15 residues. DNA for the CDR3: TGTGCCAGCAGTGGCCTTGGCGGCGGAACCGGGGAGCTGTTTTTT. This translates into CASSGLGGGTGELFF.

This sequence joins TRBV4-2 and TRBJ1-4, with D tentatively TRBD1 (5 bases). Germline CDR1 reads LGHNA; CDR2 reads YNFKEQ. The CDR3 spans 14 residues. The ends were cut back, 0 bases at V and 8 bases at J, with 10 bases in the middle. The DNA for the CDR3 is TGTGCCAGCAGCCAAGAGCAGGGATACGAAAAACTGTTTTTT. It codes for CASSQEQGYEKLFF.

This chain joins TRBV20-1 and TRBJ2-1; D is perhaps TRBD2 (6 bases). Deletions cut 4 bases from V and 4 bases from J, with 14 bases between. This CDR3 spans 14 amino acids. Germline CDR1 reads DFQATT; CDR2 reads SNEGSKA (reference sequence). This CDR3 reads CSANPRDFYNEQFF. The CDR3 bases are TGCAGTGCTAACCCCCGGGACTTTTACAATGAGCAGTTCTTC.

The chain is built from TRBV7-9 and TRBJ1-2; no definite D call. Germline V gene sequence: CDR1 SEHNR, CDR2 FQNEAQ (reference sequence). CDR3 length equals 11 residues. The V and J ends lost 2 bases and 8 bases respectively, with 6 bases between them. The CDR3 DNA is TGTGCCAGCAGCTTAAGTGAGGGCTACACCTTC. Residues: CASSLSEGYTF.

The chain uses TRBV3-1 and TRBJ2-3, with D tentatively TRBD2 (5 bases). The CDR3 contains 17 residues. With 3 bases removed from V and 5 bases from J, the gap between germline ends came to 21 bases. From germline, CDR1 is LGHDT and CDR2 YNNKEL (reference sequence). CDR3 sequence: CASSQGLGGVGIDTQYF. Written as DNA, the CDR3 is TGTGCCAGCAGCCAGGGGTTAGGAGGCGTGGGCATAGATACGCAGTATTTT.

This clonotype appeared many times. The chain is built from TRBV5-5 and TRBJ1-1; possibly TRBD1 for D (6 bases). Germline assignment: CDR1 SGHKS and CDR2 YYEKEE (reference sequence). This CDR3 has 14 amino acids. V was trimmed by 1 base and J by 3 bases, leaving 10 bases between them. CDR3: CASSLWGADTEAFF. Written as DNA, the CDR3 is TGTGCCAGCAGCTTGTGGGGGGCGGACACTGAAGCTTTCTTT. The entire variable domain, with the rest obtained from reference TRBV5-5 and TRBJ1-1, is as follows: DAGVTQSPTHLIKTRGQQVTLRCSPISGHKSVSWYQQVLGQGPQFIFQYYEKEERGRGNFPDRFSARQFPNYSSELNVNALLLGDSALYLCASSLWGADTEAFFGQGTRLTVV.

CDR3 bases: TGTGCCAGCAGTTGGGGTACTGAGCAGTTCTTC. Protein: CASSWGTEQFF. The chain uses TRBV12-3 or TRBV12-4 and TRBJ2-1, with D uncertain. V lost 4 bases, J lost 9 bases, and 7 bases lay in between. This CDR3 is 11 amino acids long.

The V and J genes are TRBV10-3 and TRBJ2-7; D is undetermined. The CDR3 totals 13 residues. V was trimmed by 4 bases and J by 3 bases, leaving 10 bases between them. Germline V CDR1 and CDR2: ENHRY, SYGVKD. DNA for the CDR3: TGTGCCATCAGTGCGAGCCTTAACTACGAGCAGTACTTC. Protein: CAISASLNYEQYF.

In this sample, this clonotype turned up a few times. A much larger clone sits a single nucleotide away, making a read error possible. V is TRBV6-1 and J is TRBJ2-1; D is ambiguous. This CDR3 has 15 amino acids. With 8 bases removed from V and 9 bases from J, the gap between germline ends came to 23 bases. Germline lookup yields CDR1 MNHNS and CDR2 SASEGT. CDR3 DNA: TGTGCCAGCGATTTCTCCCAGAGACCCAGGAGTGAGCAGTTCTTC. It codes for CASDFSQRPRSEQFF.

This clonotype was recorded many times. CDR3 in DNA: TGCAGTGCTTCCGATAACGGGGGGGTGGGCACTGAAGCTTTCTTT. It translates to CSASDNGGVGTEAFF. The V gene is TRBV20-1, the J gene TRBJ1-1; possible D gene TRBD1, 5 bases. This CDR3 spans 15 amino acids. Trimming took off 5 bases at V and 4 bases at J, with 20 bases between the two ends. CDR1 is DFQATT, CDR2 SNEGSKA, per germline (reference sequence).

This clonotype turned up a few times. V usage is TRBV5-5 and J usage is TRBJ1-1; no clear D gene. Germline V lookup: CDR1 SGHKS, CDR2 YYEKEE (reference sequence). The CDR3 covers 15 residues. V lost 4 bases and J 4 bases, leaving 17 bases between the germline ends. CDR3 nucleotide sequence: TGTGCCAGCAGCCCTTACGTCCAGAGTCGCACTGAAGCTTTCTTT. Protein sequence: CASSPYVQSRTEAFF.

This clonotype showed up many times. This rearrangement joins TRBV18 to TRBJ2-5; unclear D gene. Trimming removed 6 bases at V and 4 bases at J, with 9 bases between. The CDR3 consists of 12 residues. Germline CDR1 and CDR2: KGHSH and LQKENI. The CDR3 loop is CASSPWAETQYF. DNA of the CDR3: TGTGCCAGCTCCCCCTGGGCAGAGACCCAGTACTTC.

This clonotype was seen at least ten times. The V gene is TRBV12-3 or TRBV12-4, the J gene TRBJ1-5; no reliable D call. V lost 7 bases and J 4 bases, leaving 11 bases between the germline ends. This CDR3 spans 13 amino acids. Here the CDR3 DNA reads TGTGCCAGCACCTTGGGTGGGAATCAGCCCCAGCATTTT. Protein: CASTLGGNQPQHF.

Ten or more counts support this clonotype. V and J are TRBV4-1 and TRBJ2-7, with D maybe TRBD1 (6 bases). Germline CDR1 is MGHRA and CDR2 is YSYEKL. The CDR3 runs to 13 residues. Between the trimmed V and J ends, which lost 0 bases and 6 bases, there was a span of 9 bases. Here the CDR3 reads CASSQDPRGEQYF. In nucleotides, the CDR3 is TGCGCCAGCAGCCAAGATCCCAGGGGCGAGCAGTACTTC.

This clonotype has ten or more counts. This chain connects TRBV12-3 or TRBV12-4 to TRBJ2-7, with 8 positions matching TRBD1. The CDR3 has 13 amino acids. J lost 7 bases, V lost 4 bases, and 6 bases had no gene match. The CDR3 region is CASSSDRALEQYF. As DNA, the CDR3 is TGTGCCAGCAGTTCGGACAGGGCGCTGGAGCAGTACTTC.

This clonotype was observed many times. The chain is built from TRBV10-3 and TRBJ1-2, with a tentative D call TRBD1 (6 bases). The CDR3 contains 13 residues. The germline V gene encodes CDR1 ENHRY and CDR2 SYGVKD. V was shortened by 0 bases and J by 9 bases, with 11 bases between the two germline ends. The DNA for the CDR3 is TGTGCCATCAGTGAGTCCACAGGGACGCGCTACACCTTC. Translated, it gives CAISESTGTRYTF.